The 4 T cell receptor beta chains given below trace back to one sample, sequenced in a study of memory CD4+ T cells and cytomegalovirus serostatus. Single viable CD3+CD4+CD8-CD45RO+ cells were sorted as the memory CD4+ T cells. Using immunoSEQ multiplex PCR, the repertoire was profiled, and TCRdb retains in-frame clones only, with some absent. The sample shows about 82,000 clones, over 80% of them seen only once. Sequencing was performed on memory CD4+ T cells from blood. Every receptor here comes from an adult in good health and CMV-seronegative.

V and J are TRBV28 and TRBJ1-5; no clear D. CDR3 size: 16 residues. CDR1 and CDR2 (germline): MDHEN, SYDVKM. Between the trimmed V and J ends, which lost 5 bases and 0 bases, there was a span of 14 bases. CDR3 in amino acids: CASSERHRVSNQPQHF. Written as DNA, the CDR3 is TGTGCCAGCAGTGAACGACATAGGGTTAGCAATCAGCCCCAGCATTTT.

The V and J genes are TRBV5-6 and TRBJ1-2; D may be TRBD1 (6 bases). Germline-derived CDR1 and CDR2 are SGHDT and YYEEEE. The germline V and J ends were trimmed by 2 bases and 10 bases, with 18 bases remaining between them. The CDR3 spans 14 residues. The CDR3 is CASSFGGAFASYTF. The CDR3 DNA reads as TGTGCCAGCAGCTTTGGGGGGGCGTTTGCCTCCTACACCTTC.

V gene TRBV10-1 combines with J gene TRBJ2-7, with TRBD1 identical over 7 bases. The germline gives CDR1 WNHNN, CDR2 SYGVQD (reference sequence). This CDR3 is 12 amino acids long. Trimming cost V 6 bases and J 2 bases; bases outside gene matches: 1. The CDR3 region is CASRGQPYEQYF. DNA of the CDR3: TGCGCCAGCAGGGGACAGCCCTACGAGCAGTACTTC.

The chain has TRBV4-2 and TRBJ1-1; perhaps TRBD1 as D (6 bases). With 4 bases removed from V and 2 bases from J, the gap between germline ends came to 14 bases. There are 15 residues in the CDR3. The germline gives CDR1 LGHNA, CDR2 YNFKEQ. CDR3 residues: CASSREEGGNTEAFF. The CDR3 nucleotides are TGTGCCAGCAGCCGAGAAGAGGGGGGTAACACTGAAGCTTTCTTT.